This TCR beta chain comes out of a study of blood T cell repertoires in COVID-19. The wider study: Both acute and convalescent COVID-19 samples were obtained from the United States, Italy and Spain. The analysed material was cDNA or gDNA that came from T cells, B-cell-depleted T cells, or PBMCs.

Trimming left V 3 bases short and J 0 bases short, with 11 bases between. In germline, CDR1 is SQVTM, CDR2 ANQGSEA. The CDR3 contains 14 residues. This clone was detected only once. In the authors' workflow: By means of reference gene primer amplification, nucleated cell counts were estimated. The method was immunoSEQ multiplex PCR; TCRdb's version includes in-frame clones alone and lacks a portion of them. The V and J calls and clone size come from that table; D and trimming were worked out from the DNA. Of about 240,000 clones listed, around 90% were seen once; the top ten hold under 9%. The clonotype was recovered from a woman in her 70s with active or convalescent COVID-19. Source material: peripheral blood. The V and J genes are TRBV29-1 and TRBJ1-1, with D tentatively TRBD1 (6 bases). In DNA form, the CDR3 reads TGCAGCGTTGATCCTACAGGGTTGAACACTGAAGCTTTCTTT. It codes for CSVDPTGLNTEAFF.